This T cell receptor beta chain derives from a study of control samples from healthy donors and cancer patients. V trimming: 8 bases; J trimming: 1 base; junction bases outside the gene matches: 8. Germline values: CDR1 WSHSY, CDR2 SAAADI. The CDR3 length is 15 residues. Method: immunoSEQ multiplex PCR; TCRdb's copy keeps in-frame clones and lacks some. Of 25,000 to 30,000 clones in the sample, about 83% were seen once. The TCR was taken from a woman aged 40 to 50 with lung cancer. Sequencing used PBMCs. V is TRBV10-2 and J is TRBJ2-1, with 7 nucleotides matching TRBD1. CDR3 region: CASDRDWGSYNEQFF. As DNA, the CDR3 is TGCGCCAGCGACAGGGATTGGGGTTCCTACAATGAGCAGTTCTTC.